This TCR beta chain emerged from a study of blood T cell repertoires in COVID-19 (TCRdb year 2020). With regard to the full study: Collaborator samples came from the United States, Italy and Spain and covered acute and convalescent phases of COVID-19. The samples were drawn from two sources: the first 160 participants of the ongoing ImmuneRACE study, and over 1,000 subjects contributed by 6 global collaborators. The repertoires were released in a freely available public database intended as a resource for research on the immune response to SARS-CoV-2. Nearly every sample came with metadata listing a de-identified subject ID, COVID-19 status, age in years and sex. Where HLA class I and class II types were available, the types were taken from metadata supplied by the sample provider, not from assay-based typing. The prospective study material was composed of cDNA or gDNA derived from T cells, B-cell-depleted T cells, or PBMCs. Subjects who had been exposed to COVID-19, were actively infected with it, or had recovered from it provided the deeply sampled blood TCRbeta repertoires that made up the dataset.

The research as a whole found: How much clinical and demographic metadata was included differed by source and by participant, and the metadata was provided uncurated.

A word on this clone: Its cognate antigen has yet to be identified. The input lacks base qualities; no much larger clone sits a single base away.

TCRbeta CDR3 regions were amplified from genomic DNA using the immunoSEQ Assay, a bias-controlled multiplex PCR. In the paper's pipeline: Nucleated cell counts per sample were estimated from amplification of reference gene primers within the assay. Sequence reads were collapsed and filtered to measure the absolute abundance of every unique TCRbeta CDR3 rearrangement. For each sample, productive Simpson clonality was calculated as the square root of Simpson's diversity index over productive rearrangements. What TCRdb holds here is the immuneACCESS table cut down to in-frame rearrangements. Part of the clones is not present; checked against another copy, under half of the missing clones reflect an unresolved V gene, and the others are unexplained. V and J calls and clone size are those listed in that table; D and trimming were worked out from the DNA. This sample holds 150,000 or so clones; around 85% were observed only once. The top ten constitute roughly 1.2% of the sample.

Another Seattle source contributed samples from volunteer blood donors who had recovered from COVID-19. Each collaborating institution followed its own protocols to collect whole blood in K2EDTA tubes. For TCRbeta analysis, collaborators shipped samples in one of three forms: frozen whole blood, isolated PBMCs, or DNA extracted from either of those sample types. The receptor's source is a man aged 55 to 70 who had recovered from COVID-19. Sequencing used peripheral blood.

The DNA is as follows: TGTGCCAGCACCATGGGGGGTGTGCTGGCTTTCTTT. Its protein is CASTMGGVLAFF. The rearrangement combines TRBV12-3 or TRBV12-4 with TRBJ1-1; the D gene is perhaps TRBD1, from 5 matching bases. The CDR3 spans 12 residues, from the cysteine through the phenylalanine. Of the read, only the CDR3 DNA is kept; its 36 bases are in frame from base 1. The germline ends are 17 bases apart after V is trimmed by 7 bases and J by 11 bases.